What follows is one T cell receptor (beta chain) and its context. The antigen is unknown. Researchers grouped second doses given at about 4 or about 12 weeks into one pool. The data are from a study of T cell responses to AZD1222 COVID-19 vaccine. Study findings and constraints: Among the donors, most were white British and more were female, and clonal diversity was possibly underestimated. All repertoire sampling was performed exclusively after the peak T cell response.

Assay: immunoSEQ multiplex PCR; the TCRdb copy retains only in-frame clones and omits some. The sample has about 200,000 clones; about 93% are singletons. This CDR3 contains 13 residues. The V and J ends lost 6 bases and 2 bases, in that order; junction bases with no gene match: 4. Germline loops: CDR1 SEHNR, CDR2 FQNEAQ (reference sequence). The V and J genes are TRBV7-9 and TRBJ2-7, with TRBD1 matching over 7 bases. The receptor comes from an adult who received the AZD1222 COVID-19 vaccine. The source material was peripheral blood, sampled 28 days after the second AZD1222 dose. DNA of the CDR3: TGTGCCAGCAGGTCGGGACAGCCCTACGAGCAGTACTTC. Translation gives CASRSGQPYEQYF.